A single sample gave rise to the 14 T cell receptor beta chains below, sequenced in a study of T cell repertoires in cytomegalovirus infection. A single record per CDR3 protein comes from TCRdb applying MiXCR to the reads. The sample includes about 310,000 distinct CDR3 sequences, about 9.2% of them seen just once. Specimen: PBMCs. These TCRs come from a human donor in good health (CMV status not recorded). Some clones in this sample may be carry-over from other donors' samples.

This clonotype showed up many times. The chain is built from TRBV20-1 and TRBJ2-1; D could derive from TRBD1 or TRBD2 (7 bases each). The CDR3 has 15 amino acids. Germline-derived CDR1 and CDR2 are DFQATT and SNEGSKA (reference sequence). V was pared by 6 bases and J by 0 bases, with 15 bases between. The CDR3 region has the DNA TGCAGTGCCGGGGCCAGGGGGGGCTCCTACAATGAGCAGTTCTTC. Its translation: CSAGARGGSYNEQFF.

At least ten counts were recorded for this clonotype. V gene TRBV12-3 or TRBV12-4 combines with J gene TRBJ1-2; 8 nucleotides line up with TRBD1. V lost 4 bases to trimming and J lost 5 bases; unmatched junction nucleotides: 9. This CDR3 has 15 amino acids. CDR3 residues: CASSSAGGADYGYTF. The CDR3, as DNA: TGTGCCAGCAGTTCGGCAGGGGGCGCGGATTATGGCTACACCTTC.

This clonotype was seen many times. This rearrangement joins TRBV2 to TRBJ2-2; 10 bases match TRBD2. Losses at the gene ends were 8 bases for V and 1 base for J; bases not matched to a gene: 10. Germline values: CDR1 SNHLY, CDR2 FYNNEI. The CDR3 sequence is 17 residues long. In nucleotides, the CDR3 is TGTGCCAGCCGAGTATCCACTAGCGGGAAGAACACCGGGGAGCTGTTTTTT. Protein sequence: CASRVSTSGKNTGELFF.

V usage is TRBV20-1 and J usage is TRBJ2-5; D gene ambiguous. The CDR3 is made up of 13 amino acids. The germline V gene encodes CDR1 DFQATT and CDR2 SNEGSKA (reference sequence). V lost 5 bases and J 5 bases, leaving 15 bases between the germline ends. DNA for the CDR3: TGCAGTGCTCAAAGCCTAGGGAAGGAGACCCAGTACTTC. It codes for CSAQSLGKETQYF.

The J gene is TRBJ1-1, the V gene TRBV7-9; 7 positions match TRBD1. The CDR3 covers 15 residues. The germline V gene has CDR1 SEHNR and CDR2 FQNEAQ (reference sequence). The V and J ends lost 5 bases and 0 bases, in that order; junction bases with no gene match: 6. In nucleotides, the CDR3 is TGTGCCAGCAGCCTATACAGGGGACTGAACACTGAAGCTTTCTTT. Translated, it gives CASSLYRGLNTEAFF.

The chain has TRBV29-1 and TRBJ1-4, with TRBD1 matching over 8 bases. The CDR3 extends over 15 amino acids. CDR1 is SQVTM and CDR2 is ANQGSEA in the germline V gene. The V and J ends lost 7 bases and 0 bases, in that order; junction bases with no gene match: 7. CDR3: CSALDRDSTNEKLFF. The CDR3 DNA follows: TGCAGCGCTCTGGACAGGGACTCAACTAATGAAAAACTGTTTTTT.

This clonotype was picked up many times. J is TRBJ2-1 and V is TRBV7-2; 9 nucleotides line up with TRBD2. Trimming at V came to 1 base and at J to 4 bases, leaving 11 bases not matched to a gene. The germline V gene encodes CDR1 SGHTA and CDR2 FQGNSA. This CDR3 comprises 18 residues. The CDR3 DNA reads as TGTGCCAGCAGCTTAGTTGGGACTAGCAACCCTACTTACAATGAGCAGTTCTTC. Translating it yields CASSLVGTSNPTYNEQFF.

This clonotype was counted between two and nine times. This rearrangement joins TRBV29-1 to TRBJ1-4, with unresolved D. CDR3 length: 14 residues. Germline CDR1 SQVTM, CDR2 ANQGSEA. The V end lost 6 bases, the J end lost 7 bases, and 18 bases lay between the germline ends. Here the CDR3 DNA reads TGCAGCGTCAACTACGGGATGGGGTCTGAAAAACTGTTTTTT. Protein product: CSVNYGMGSEKLFF.

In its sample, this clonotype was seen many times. The CDR3 bases are TGTGCCAGCAGCTTAACGACAGGGAAAACTGAAGCTTTCTTT. Its protein product is CASSLTTGKTEAFF. V usage is TRBV7-8 and J usage is TRBJ1-1, with TRBD1 matching over 7 bases. The CDR3 is 14 residues long. V shed 2 bases and J 5 bases; nucleotides not matched to a gene: 5. Germline V gene data show CDR1 as SGHVS and CDR2 as FQNEAQ.

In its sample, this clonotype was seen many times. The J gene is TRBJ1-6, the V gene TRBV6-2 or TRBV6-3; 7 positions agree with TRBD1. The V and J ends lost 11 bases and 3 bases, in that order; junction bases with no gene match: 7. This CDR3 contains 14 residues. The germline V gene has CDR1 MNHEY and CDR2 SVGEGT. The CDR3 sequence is CAGRDSIYNSPLHF. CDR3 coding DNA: TGTGCCGGCCGGGACAGCATCTATAATTCACCCCTCCACTTT.

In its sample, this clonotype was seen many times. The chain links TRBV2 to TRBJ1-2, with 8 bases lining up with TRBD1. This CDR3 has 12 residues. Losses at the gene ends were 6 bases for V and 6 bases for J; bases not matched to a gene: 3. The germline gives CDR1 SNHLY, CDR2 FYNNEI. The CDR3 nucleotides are TGTGCCAGCAGACGGACAGGGCATGGCTACACCTTC. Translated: CASRRTGHGYTF.

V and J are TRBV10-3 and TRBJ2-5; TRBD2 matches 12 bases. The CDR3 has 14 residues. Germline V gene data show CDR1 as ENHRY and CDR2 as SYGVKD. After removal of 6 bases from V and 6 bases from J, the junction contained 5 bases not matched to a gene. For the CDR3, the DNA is TGTGCCATCAGGACTAGCGGGGGTTTTCAGACCCAGTACTTC. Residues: CAIRTSGGFQTQYF.

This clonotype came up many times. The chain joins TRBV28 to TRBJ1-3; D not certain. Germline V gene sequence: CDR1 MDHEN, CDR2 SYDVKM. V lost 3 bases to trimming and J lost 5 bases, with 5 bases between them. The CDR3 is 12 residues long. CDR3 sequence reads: CASSFSRNTIYF. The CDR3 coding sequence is TGTGCCAGCAGTTTCTCCAGAAACACCATATATTTT.

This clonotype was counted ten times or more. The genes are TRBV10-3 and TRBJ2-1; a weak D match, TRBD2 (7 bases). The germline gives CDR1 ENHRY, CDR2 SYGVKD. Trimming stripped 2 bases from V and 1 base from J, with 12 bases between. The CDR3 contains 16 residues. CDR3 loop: CAISEGRGLSYNEQFF. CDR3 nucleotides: TGTGCCATCAGTGAGGGGAGGGGGTTGTCCTACAATGAGCAGTTCTTC.